Presented here are 20 T cell receptor beta chains from one specimen sequenced in a study of cytomegalovirus exposure and HLA in healthy donors. Primers included in the PCR were 60 Vbeta and 13 Jbeta primers. Generated by immunoSEQ multiplex PCR, the TCRdb table keeps only in-frame clones and is missing some. The sample contains more than 140,000 clones, roughly 87% of which appear only once. Sequencing was performed on PBMCs. The receptor source for this set is a man younger than 45 in good health and CMV-seropositive.

V and J are TRBV10-3 and TRBJ1-5, with D uncertain. The CDR3 totals 12 residues. Germline V lookup: CDR1 ENHRY, CDR2 SYGVKD. With 5 bases removed from V and 5 bases from J, the gap between germline ends came to 7 bases. The CDR3 DNA follows: TGTGCCATCAGTTCTCAGGATCAGCCCCAGCATTTT. It codes for CAISSQDQPQHF.

V gene TRBV29-1 combines with J gene TRBJ2-7; TRBD1 is a possible D gene (5 bases). The germline V gene encodes CDR1 SQVTM and CDR2 ANQGSEA. The CDR3 runs 11 residues. The V gene lost 3 bases and the J gene lost 4 bases, with 7 bases spanning the gap. The CDR3 loop reads CSVEDKYEQYF. In nucleotides, the CDR3 is TGCAGCGTTGAGGACAAGTACGAGCAGTACTTC.

About this clone itself: A junction boundary mismatches the germline segment, possibly from a read error. The chain couples TRBV7-9 to TRBJ1-4; D call uncertain. CDR3 length equals 14 residues. Germline assignment: CDR1 SEHNR and CDR2 FQNEAQ (reference sequence). The CDR3 bases are TGTGCCAGCACCTTAGCGGGAGCTAATGAAAAACTGTTTTTT. Protein sequence: CASTLAGANEKLFF.

The chain recombines TRBV18 with TRBJ2-1, with a possible D match to TRBD2 (5 bases). Germline CDR1 and CDR2: KGHSH and LQKENI. The V end was cut by 5 bases, the J end by 7 bases, with 15 bases between. The CDR3 is 14 amino acids. CDR3 sequence (DNA): TGTGCCAGCTCATCGAGCGGACCCCTTAATGAGCAGTTCTTC. Its protein is CASSSSGPLNEQFF. The whole variable domain, remainder taken from reference TRBV18 and TRBJ2-1, is NAGVMQNPRHLVRRRGQEARLRCSPMKGHSHVYWYRQLPEEGLKFMVYLQKENIIDESGMPKERFSAEFPKEGPSILRIQQVVRGDSAAYFCASSSSGPLNEQFFGPGTRLTVL.

This clone occurred a few times. The genes are TRBV2 and TRBJ1-1, with unresolved D. Deletions cut 4 bases from V and 7 bases from J, with 13 bases between. The CDR3 has 13 amino acids. CDR1 SNHLY and CDR2 FYNNEI come from the germline V gene. CDR3 amino acids: CASSVVLNGEAFF. In nucleotides, the CDR3 is TGTGCCAGCAGTGTGGTCCTAAATGGTGAAGCTTTCTTT.

The chain couples TRBV5-4 to TRBJ2-2, with 11 bases lining up with TRBD1. In germline, CDR1 is SGHNT, CDR2 YYREEE (reference sequence). V lost 4 bases to trimming and J lost 6 bases; unmatched junction nucleotides: 11. The CDR3 runs 17 residues. In DNA form, the CDR3 reads TGTGCCAGCAGCGGTAGAAGGGGACAGGGGGGAGCCGGGGAGCTGTTTTTT. This translates into CASSGRRGQGGAGELFF.

This chain uses TRBV11-2 with TRBJ2-3; 9 bases are a match to TRBD2. V trimming: 3 bases; J trimming: 0 bases; junction bases outside the gene matches: 1. The germline V gene encodes CDR1 SGHAT and CDR2 FQNNGV. The CDR3 spans 15 residues. The CDR3 DNA is TGTGCCAGCAGCTTCACTAGCGGGAGCACAGATACGCAGTATTTT. It specifies CASSFTSGSTDTQYF.

The genes are TRBV9 and TRBJ2-7, with D perhaps TRBD2 (5 bases). The length of the CDR3 is 16 residues. V lost 5 bases to trimming and J lost 3 bases, with 21 bases between them. Germline values: CDR1 SGDLS, CDR2 YYNGEE. CDR3 amino acids: CASRSGFPRSDYEQYF. The CDR3 DNA follows: TGTGCCAGCAGGTCGGGGTTTCCGAGATCCGACTACGAGCAGTACTTC.

This chain connects TRBV5-1 to TRBJ2-7; no clear D gene. This CDR3 has 13 amino acids. V shed 0 bases and J shed 2 bases, with 6 bases lying between them. CDR1 and CDR2 from the germline V gene are SGHRS and YFSETQ. This chain's CDR3 is CASSLVSAYEQYF. The CDR3 DNA reads as TGCGCCAGCAGCTTGGTCTCCGCCTACGAGCAGTACTTC.

A few counts support this clone. A junction end diverges from the germline sequence, so it may reflect a read error. CDR3: CSSSALARGLYNEQFF. The DNA for the CDR3 is TGTTCCAGCAGCGCACTTGCTCGGGGACTCTACAATGAGCAGTTCTTC. The chain joins TRBV9 to TRBJ2-1; D is possibly TRBD2 (6 bases). This CDR3 has 16 residues. Germline V lookup: CDR1 SGDLS, CDR2 YYNGEE.

This clone was counted only a few times. This chain connects TRBV18 to TRBJ1-5, with D perhaps TRBD1 (5 bases). This CDR3 has 14 residues. Germline V gives CDR1 KGHSH, CDR2 LQKENI. With 4 bases removed from V and 4 bases from J, the gap between germline ends came to 11 bases. CDR3 residues: CASSRGQANQPQHF. The CDR3 DNA reads TGTGCCAGCTCACGGGGCCAAGCGAATCAGCCCCAGCATTTT.

This chain connects TRBV5-1 to TRBJ2-4, with 8 bases matching TRBD1. CDR3 length equals 13 residues. The trim removed 4 bases at V and 9 bases at J, leaving 6 bases unmatched. Germline assignment: CDR1 SGHRS and CDR2 YFSETQ. The CDR3 loop is CASSTDRVRIQYF. As DNA, the CDR3 is TGCGCCAGCAGCACGGACAGGGTTCGCATTCAGTACTTC. Full variable domain (rest looked up from reference TRBV5-1 and TRBJ2-4): KAGVTQTPRYLIKTRGQQVTLSCSPISGHRSVSWYQQTPGQGLQFLFEYFSETQRNKGNFPGRFSGRQFSNSRSEMNVSTLELGDSALYLCASSTDRVRIQYFGAGTRLSVL.

This chain joins TRBV6-6 and TRBJ2-3, with D unclear. The germline gives CDR1 MNHNY, CDR2 SVGAGI (reference sequence). V was pared by 4 bases and J by 3 bases, with 5 bases between. The CDR3 spans 12 residues. The CDR3 DNA reads TGTGCCAGCAGTTTACTTACAGATACGCAGTATTTT. The encoded protein is CASSLLTDTQYF.

CDR3 sequence (DNA): TGCGCCAGCGCTACAGGGGGCGAACCCTACGAGCAGTACTTC. The encoded protein is CASATGGEPYEQYF. The rearrangement joins TRBV5-1 to TRBJ2-7; 9 bases map to TRBD1. V shed 7 bases, J shed 2 bases, and the junction held 7 bases outside the gene matches. The length of the CDR3 is 14 residues. The germline CDR1 and CDR2 sequences are SGHRS and YFSETQ.

This clone came up a few times. CDR3 in DNA: TGCGCCAGCAGCCAAGAAGCGGGAGTCCCAACCTACGAGCAGTACTTC. Protein sequence: CASSQEAGVPTYEQYF. V usage is TRBV4-1 and J usage is TRBJ2-7; 8 bases are a match to TRBD2. Per germline, CDR1 MGHRA and CDR2 YSYEKL. The length of the CDR3 is 16 residues. The ends lost 0 bases at V and 2 bases at J; junction bases unmatched: 6.

This clone has only one observation. This chain links TRBV11-2 with TRBJ1-6; perhaps TRBD1 as D (6 bases). CDR1 SGHAT and CDR2 FQNNGV come from the germline V gene. The CDR3 has 14 residues. Trimming shortened V by 6 bases and J by 7 bases, and 13 bases separated the two germline ends. In nucleotides, the CDR3 is TGTGCCAGCAGACTGGGACATAGGAATTCACCCCTCCACTTT. Its protein product is CASRLGHRNSPLHF.

The chain employs TRBV4-3 and TRBJ1-1, with 8 bases lining up with TRBD1. Germline CDR1 LGHNA, CDR2 YSLEER. The CDR3 consists of 14 residues. V lost 4 bases and J lost 3; bases outside the gene matches: 4. The CDR3 coding sequence is TGCGCCAGCAGCCTCTTGACAGGGGACACTGAAGCTTTCTTT. Protein product: CASSLLTGDTEAFF.

The chain employs TRBV18 and TRBJ2-7, with 11 bases fitting TRBD2. Germline assignment: CDR1 KGHSH and CDR2 LQKENI. After removal of 3 bases from V and 4 bases from J, the junction contained 8 bases not matched to a gene. The CDR3 is made up of 16 amino acids. The CDR3 protein is CASSPWTSGPIYEQYF. In DNA, the CDR3 is TGTGCCAGCTCACCCTGGACTAGCGGGCCTATATACGAGCAGTACTTC.

The CDR3: CASSLGRTELAGELFF. CDR3 sequence (DNA): TGCGCCAGCAGCTTGGGAAGGACAGAACTGGCCGGGGAGCTGTTTTTT. The V and J genes are TRBV5-1 and TRBJ2-2; possible D gene TRBD1, 6 bases. Per the germline V gene, CDR1 is SGHRS and CDR2 is YFSETQ. V shed 0 bases and J shed 6 bases, with 15 bases lying between them. The CDR3 has 16 residues. The whole variable domain, filled in from reference TRBV5-1 and TRBJ2-2, reads KAGVTQTPRYLIKTRGQQVTLSCSPISGHRSVSWYQQTPGQGLQFLFEYFSETQRNKGNFPGRFSGRQFSNSRSEMNVSTLELGDSALYLCASSLGRTELAGELFFGEGSRLTVL.

The rearrangement uses TRBV28 and TRBJ1-2; D gene unclear. The CDR3 has 11 amino acids. V shed 6 bases and J shed 8 bases, with 10 bases lying between them. Germline V gene lookup returns CDR1 MDHEN and CDR2 SYDVKM. Here the CDR3 DNA reads TGTGCCAGCAGCTCGTCTTTAGGCTACACCTTC. Protein sequence: CASSSSLGYTF.